The next 6 T cell receptor beta chains were all read from a single sample in a study of T cell responses to AZD1222 COVID-19 vaccine. Generated by immunoSEQ multiplex PCR, the TCRdb table keeps only in-frame clones and is missing some. The sample shows about 160,000 clones, more than 70% of them seen only once. This specimen was peripheral blood, taken on day 0 of AZD1222 vaccination. The origin of the receptors is an adult in good health.

The chain recombines TRBV6-5 with TRBJ2-4; D gene ambiguous. Germline V gene sequence: CDR1 MNHEY, CDR2 SVGAGI. The V end was cut by 0 bases, the J end by 0 bases, with 9 bases between. The CDR3 spans 16 residues. The CDR3 DNA sequence: TGTGCCAGCAGTTACTCGTACTTAGTAGCCAAAAACATTCAGTACTTC. It encodes CASSYSYLVAKNIQYF.

V usage is TRBV12-3 or TRBV12-4 and J usage is TRBJ2-7, with no clear D. The V end lost 5 bases, the J end lost 2 bases, and 4 bases lay between the germline ends. This CDR3 region has 11 residues. The CDR3 here is CASSTTYEQYF. DNA of the CDR3: TGTGCCAGCAGTACAACCTACGAGCAGTACTTC.

The chain combines TRBV24-1 with TRBJ2-3, with D unresolved. The CDR3 spans 13 residues. With 4 bases removed from V and 3 bases from J, the gap between germline ends came to 7 bases. CDR1 KGHDR and CDR2 SFDVKD come from the germline V gene. CDR3 region: CATSDPGTDTQYF. CDR3 nucleotide sequence: TGTGCCACCAGTGACCCAGGAACAGATACGCAGTATTTT.

J is TRBJ1-5 and V is TRBV10-3; D perhaps matches TRBD1 (6 bases). Germline values: CDR1 ENHRY, CDR2 SYGVKD. CDR3 length equals 15 residues. V gave up 2 bases and J gave up 7 bases, with 15 bases separating them. CDR3 coding DNA: TGTGCCATCAGTGAGCAGGACGGGGGCCAACAGCCCCAGCATTTT. Its protein product is CAISEQDGGQQPQHF.

The chain is built from TRBV5-1 and TRBJ2-1; 8 bases map to TRBD2. The CDR3 has 16 amino acids. The ends lost 6 bases at V and 7 bases at J; junction bases unmatched: 15. Per germline, CDR1 SGHRS and CDR2 YFSETQ. Here the CDR3 DNA reads TGCGCCAGCATGGGGGGAGCGGGAGCTACCGGGAATGAGCAGTTCTTC. This codes for CASMGGAGATGNEQFF.

The CDR3 nucleotides are TGTGCCAGCAGTGAGAGTCTAGGCCAAGAGACCCAGTACTTC. As protein: CASSESLGQETQYF. The chain recombines TRBV2 with TRBJ2-5; no clear D. The CDR3 runs 14 residues. Trimming pared 3 bases from V and 1 base from J, leaving 9 bases between. Germline V gene lookup returns CDR1 SNHLY and CDR2 FYNNEI.